This TCR beta chain emerged from a study of early T cells in non-severe SARS-CoV-2 infection. The germline V and J ends were trimmed by 9 bases and 6 bases, with 21 bases remaining between them. The CDR3 sequence is 14 residues long. Each CDR3 protein gets one entry after TCRdb re-called the 5' RACE reads with MiXCR. Seen here are 50,000 to 75,000 distinct CDR3 sequences, roughly 9% observed once, and the top ten hold around an eighth. This clonotype has ten or more counts. The sequence was obtained from an adult who was a healthcare worker with PCR-confirmed SARS-CoV-2 infection or an uninfected control (not recorded which). This sample comprised whole blood, obtained at baseline. V gene TRBV12-3 or TRBV12-4 combines with J gene TRBJ2-7, with D possibly TRBD1 on 6 matching bases. The CDR3 DNA follows: TGTGCCAGTCAACCAGATCGACAGGTTAGCGAGCAGTACTTC. This encodes CASQPDRQVSEQYF.